This T cell receptor beta chain came from a study of neurological immune-mediated disorders (dated by TCRdb to the late 2010s). In the study overall: Using UMI-based sequencing, the study compared peripheral blood TCR-beta repertoires from patients with HTLV-I-associated myelopathy (HAM/TSP), patients with multiple sclerosis, and healthy controls. Longitudinal HAM/TSP and healthy donors were sampled at 3 time-points each (roughly 3-40 month intervals). The cohort included some 70 subjects: about 15 with HAM/TSP, some 34 with multiple sclerosis, and some 20 healthy controls. Alongside PBMC samples, the set of some 97 TCR-beta libraries contained longitudinal samples, technical triplicates, and paired CD4+ and CD8+ T-cell subsets that had been sorted. Study-wide findings and limitations: TCR clonal expansion was highest in HAM/TSP patients and lowest in MS patients, with MS patients falling below even healthy controls. Expanded clones from different subjects shared no identical CDR3 amino acid sequences, which suggests that TCR-beta repertoires were private in all groups.

The CDR3, cysteine through phenylalanine, is 12 amino acids long. The only DNA kept is the CDR3, 36 bases in frame from the first base. The time point label here, explained by the study, means: longitudinal time-point 2. Unsorted PBMC libraries were generated from 2 million PBMCs stored in RNAlater at -80 °C until RNA extraction. Peripheral blood underwent Ficoll-Hypaque density gradient centrifugation to isolate PBMCs, which were then cryopreserved in liquid nitrogen. Concerning this clonotype: Its recognized antigen is unknown. A much larger clone differs from this one at a single base, so this may be a read error.

To synthesize cDNA, template-switch 5'RACE was performed with a primer carrying a 10-nucleotide random unique molecular identifier so that each TCR transcript was tagged. Every sequencing run covered 15-18 subjects and yielded more than 170 million TCR-beta sequences. The RNeasy kit was used for extraction of total RNA. The KAPA Real-time Library Amplification kit was used to amplify TCR-beta VDJ regions with primers for the TCR constant region and the 5'RACE anchor. Sample indexes and Illumina adaptors were added in a first PCR, and a second PCR then increased library yield. After purification with Ampure beads, the TCR product of roughly 650 bp was size-selected on a 2% E-gel SizeSelection system. Before pooling, library quality was assessed on a Bioanalyzer, concentration was determined with Qubit, and library quantification was performed with the Kapa Library Quantification kit. Libraries were sequenced paired-end 2 x 150 bp on an Illumina HiSeq 2500. To increase sequence diversity, about 25-31% phiX was spiked into each library pool. On the authors' methods: The UMI-based MiGEC pipeline processed quality-filtered reads and removed over 80% of raw TCR sequences during error correction. IMGT germline references were used for alignment of VDJ genes, and clonotypes were defined by a unique CDR3 amino acid sequence together with V-J genes. Clonal expansion, Shannon diversity and CDR3 relatedness (CalcPairwiseDistances, ClusterSamples) were evaluated with VDJtools, and phylogenetic trees were built with CLCbio workbench. Using coefficient-of-variation modelling across technical triplicates, the study counted a clone as expanded if it had at least 8 unique UMIs. TCRdb applied fastp at Q25 and MiXCR to the public reads, then kept only in-frame beta chains. CDR3 protein duplicates are merged, each entry listing the most common genes and DNA. These V and J calls rely on TCRdb rather than the paper's analysis. Here the sample has approximately 82,000 distinct CDR3 sequences; roughly an eighth occur a single time. The ten most abundant clones make up 5% of the sample.

The TCR comes from a female donor with HTLV-1-associated myelopathy (HAM/TSP). The chain is assembled from TRBV12-3 or TRBV12-4 and TRBJ1-1; the D gene assignment is ambiguous. Input material: PBMCs. Read as DNA, the sequence is TGTGCCAACAGTTCTCCGTACACTGAAGCTTTCTTT. It translates to CANSSPYTEAFF.